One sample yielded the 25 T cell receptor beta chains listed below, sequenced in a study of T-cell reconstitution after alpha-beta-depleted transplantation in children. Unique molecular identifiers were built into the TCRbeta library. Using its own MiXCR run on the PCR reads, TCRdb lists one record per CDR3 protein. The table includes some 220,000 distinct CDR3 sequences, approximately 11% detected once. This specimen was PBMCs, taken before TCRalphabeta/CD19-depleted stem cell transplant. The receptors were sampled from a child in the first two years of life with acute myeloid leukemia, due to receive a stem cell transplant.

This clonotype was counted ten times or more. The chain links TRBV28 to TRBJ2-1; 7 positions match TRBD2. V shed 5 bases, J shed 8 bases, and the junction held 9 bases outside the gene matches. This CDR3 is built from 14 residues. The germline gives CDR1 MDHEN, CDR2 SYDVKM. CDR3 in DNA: TGTGCCAGCAGTGCTAGCGGAGGGGCGGATGAGCAGTTCTTC. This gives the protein CASSASGGADEQFF.

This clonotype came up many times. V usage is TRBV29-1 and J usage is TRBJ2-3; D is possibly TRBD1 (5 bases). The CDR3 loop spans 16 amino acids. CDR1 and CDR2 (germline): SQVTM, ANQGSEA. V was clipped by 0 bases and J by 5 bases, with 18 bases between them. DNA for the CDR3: TGCAGCGTTGAAGAGGTGCAGGGAATTTTGGAAGATACGCAGTATTTT. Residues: CSVEEVQGILEDTQYF.

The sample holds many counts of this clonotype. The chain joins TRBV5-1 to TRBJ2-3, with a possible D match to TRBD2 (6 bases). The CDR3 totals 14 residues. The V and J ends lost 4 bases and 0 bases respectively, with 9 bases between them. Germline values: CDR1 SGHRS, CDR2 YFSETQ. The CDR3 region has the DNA TGCGCCAGCAGCATTCGGGGGAGCACAGATACGCAGTATTTT. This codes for CASSIRGSTDTQYF. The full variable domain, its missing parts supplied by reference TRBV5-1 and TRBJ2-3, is KAGVTQTPRYLIKTRGQQVTLSCSPISGHRSVSWYQQTPGQGLQFLFEYFSETQRNKGNFPGRFSGRQFSNSRSEMNVSTLELGDSALYLCASSIRGSTDTQYFGPGTRLTVL.

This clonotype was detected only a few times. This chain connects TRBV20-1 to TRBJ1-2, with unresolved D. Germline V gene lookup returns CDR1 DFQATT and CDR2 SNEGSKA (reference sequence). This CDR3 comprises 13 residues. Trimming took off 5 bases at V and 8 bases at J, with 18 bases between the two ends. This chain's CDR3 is CSAGVLGAEGYTF. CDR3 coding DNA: TGCAGTGCTGGCGTCTTGGGCGCGGAGGGCTACACCTTC.

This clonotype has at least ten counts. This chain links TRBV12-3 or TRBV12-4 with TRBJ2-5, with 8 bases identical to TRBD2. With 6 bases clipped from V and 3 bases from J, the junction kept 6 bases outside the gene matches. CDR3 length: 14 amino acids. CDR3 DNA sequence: TGTGCCAGCAGCCTAATAGCGGGAAAAGAGACCCAGTACTTC. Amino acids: CASSLIAGKETQYF.

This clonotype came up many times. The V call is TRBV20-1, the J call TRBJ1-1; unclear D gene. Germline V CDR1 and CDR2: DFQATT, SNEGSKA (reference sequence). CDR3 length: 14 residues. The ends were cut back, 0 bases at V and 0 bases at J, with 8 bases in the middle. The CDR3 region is CSARDRQLNTEAFF. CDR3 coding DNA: TGCAGTGCTAGAGATAGGCAGTTGAACACTGAAGCTTTCTTT.

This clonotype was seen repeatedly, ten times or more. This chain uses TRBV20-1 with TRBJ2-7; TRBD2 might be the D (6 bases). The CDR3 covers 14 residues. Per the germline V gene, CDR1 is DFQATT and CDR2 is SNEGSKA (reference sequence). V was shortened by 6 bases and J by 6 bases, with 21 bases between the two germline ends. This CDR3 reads CSALDRGWGSEQYF. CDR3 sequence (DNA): TGCAGTGCCCTAGACCGGGGGTGGGGGAGCGAGCAGTACTTC.

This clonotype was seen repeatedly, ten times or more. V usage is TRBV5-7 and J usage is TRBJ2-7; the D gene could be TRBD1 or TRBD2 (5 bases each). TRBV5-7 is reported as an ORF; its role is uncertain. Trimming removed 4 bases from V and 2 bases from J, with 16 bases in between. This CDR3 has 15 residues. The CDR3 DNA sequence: TGTGCCAGCAGCGTTCCCGGGACGGTGGCCTACGAGCAGTACTTC. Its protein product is CASSVPGTVAYEQYF.

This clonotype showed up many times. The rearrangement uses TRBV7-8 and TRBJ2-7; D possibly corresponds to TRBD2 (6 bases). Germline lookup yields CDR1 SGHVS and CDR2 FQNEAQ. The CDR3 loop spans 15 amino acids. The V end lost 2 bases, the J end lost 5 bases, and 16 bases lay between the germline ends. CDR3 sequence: CASSLTAGRFNEQYF. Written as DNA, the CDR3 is TGTGCCAGCAGCTTAACGGCGGGGAGGTTCAACGAGCAGTACTTC.

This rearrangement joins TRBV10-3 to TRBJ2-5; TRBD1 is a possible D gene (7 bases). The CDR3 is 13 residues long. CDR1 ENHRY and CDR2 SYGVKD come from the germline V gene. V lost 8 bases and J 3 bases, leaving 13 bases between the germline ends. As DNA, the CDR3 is TGTGCCATCCGGCAGGGGGGAGAAGAGACCCAGTACTTC. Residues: CAIRQGGEETQYF.

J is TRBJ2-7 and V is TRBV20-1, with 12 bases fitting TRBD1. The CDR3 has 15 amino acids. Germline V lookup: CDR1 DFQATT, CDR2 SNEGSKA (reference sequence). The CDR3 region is CCWGGTGGRSYEQYF. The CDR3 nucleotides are TGCTGCTGGGGCGGGACAGGGGGCCGCTCCTACGAGCAGTACTTC.

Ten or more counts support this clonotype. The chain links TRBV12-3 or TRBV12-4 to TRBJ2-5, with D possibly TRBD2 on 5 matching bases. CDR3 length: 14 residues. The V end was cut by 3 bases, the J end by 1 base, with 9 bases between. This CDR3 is CASSFILAQETQYF. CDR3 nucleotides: TGTGCCAGCAGTTTTATCCTAGCCCAAGAGACCCAGTACTTC.

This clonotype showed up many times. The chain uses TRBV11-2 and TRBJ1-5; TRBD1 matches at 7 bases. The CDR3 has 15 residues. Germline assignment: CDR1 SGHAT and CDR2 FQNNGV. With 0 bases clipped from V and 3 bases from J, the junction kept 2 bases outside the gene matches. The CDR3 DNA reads TGTGCCAGCAGCTTAGAGGGACAGCCCAATCAGCCCCAGCATTTT. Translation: CASSLEGQPNQPQHF.

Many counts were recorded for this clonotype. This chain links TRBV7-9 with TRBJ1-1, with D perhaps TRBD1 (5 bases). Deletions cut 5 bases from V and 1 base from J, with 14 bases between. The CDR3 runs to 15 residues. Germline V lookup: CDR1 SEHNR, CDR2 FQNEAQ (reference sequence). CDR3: CASSGTPGRNTEAFF. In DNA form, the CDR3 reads TGTGCCAGCAGCGGCACCCCGGGACGGAACACTGAAGCTTTCTTT.

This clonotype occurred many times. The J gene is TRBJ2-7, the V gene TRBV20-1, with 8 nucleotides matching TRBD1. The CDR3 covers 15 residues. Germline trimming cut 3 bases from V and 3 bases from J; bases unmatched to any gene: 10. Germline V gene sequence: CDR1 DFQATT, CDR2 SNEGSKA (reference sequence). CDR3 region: CSASPPGGANYEQYF. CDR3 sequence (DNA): TGCAGTGCTAGTCCCCCAGGGGGCGCAAACTACGAGCAGTACTTC.

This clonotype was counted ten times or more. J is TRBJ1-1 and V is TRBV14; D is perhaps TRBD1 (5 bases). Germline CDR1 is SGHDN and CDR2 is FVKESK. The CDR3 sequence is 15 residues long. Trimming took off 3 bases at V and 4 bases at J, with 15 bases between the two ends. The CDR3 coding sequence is TGTGCCAGCAGCCAGCCGGGGTGGGGGATCACTGAAGCTTTCTTT. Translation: CASSQPGWGITEAFF.

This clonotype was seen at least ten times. As DNA, the CDR3 is TGCAGTGCTAGAGGGACAGGGGGCTCTGGGGCCAACGTCCTGACTTTC. This sequence encodes CSARGTGGSGANVLTF. The rearrangement uses TRBV20-1 and TRBJ2-6, with 10 bases identical to TRBD1. Losses at the gene ends were 1 base for V and 0 bases for J; bases not matched to a gene: 0. CDR1 and CDR2 from the germline V gene are DFQATT and SNEGSKA (reference sequence). The CDR3 has 16 amino acids.

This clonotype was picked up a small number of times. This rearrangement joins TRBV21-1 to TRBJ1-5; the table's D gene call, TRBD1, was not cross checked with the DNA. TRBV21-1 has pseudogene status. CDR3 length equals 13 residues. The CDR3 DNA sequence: TGTGCCACCTTTACAGGGGATGGTCAGCCCCAGCATTTT. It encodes CATFTGDGQPQHF.

CDR3 protein: CASSLAIKGQQFF. The CDR3 coding sequence is TGTGCCAGCAGCTTAGCGATCAAGGGACAGCAGTTCTTC. The chain is built from TRBV7-9 and TRBJ2-1, with D perhaps TRBD1 or TRBD2 (5 bases each). The germline V gene has CDR1 SEHNR and CDR2 FQNEAQ (reference sequence). V was pared by 0 bases and J by 11 bases, with 11 bases between. This CDR3 region has 13 residues.

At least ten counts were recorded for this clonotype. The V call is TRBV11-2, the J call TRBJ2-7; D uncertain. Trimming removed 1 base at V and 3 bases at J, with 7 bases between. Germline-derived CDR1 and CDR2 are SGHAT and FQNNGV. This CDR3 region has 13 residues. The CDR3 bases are TGTGCCAGCAGCTTAGTAGGGAACTACGAGCAGTACTTC. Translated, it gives CASSLVGNYEQYF. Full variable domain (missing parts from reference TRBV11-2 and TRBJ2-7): EAGVAQSPRYKIIEKRQSVAFWCNPISGHATLYWYQQILGQGPKLLIQFQNNGVVDDSQLPKDRFSAERLKGVDSTLKIQPAKLEDSAVYLCASSLVGNYEQYFGPGTRLTVT.

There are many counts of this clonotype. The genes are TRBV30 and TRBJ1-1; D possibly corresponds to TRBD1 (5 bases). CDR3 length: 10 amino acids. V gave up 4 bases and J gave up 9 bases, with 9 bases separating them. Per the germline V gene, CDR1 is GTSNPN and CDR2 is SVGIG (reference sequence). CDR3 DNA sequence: TGTGCCTGGATCCAGGGTAAAGCTTTCTTT. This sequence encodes CAWIQGKAFF.

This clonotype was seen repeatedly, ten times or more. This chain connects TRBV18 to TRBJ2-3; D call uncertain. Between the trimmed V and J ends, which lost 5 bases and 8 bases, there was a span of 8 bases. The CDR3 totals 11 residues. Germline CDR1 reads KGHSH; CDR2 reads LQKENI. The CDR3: CASSVEATQYF. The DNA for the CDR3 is TGTGCCAGCTCAGTTGAAGCTACGCAGTATTTT.

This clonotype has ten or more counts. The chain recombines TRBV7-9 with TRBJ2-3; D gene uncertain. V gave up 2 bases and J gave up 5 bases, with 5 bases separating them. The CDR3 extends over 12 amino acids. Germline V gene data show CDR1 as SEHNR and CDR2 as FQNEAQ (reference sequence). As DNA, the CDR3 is TGTGCCAGCAGCTTAAGCGAAGATACGCAGTATTTT. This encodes CASSLSEDTQYF.

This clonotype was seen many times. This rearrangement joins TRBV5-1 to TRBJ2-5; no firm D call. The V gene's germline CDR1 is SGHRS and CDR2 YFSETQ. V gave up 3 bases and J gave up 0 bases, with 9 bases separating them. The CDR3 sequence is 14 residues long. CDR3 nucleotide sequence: TGCGCCAGCAGCTCCGGAGAGTACCAAGAGACCCAGTACTTC. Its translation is CASSSGEYQETQYF. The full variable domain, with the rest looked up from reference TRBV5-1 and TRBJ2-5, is KAGVTQTPRYLIKTRGQQVTLSCSPISGHRSVSWYQQTPGQGLQFLFEYFSETQRNKGNFPGRFSGRQFSNSRSEMNVSTLELGDSALYLCASSSGEYQETQYFGPGTRLLVL.

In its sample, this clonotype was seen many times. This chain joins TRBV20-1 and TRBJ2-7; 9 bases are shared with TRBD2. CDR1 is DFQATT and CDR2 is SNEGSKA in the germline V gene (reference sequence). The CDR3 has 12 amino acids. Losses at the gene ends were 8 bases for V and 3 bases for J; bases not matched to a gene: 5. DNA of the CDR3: TGCAGTCCACATAGCGGGGGCTACGAGCAGTACTTC. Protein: CSPHSGGYEQYF.